The clone carrying this T cell receptor beta chain has more than one count but fewer than ten. The antigen remains unidentified. This specimen belongs to a study of cytomegalovirus exposure and HLA in healthy donors. Regarding the study as a whole: According to the study, approximately 150 TCR beta chains were cytomegalovirus-associated. Accurate predictions that matched the HLA-A and HLA-B alleles of most subjects were reportedly made from TCR beta sequences.

The germline V gene encodes CDR1 SNHLY and CDR2 FYNNEI. V dropped 3 bases and J dropped 6 bases, with 15 bases sitting between them. The CDR3 length is 15 residues. PCR used 60 Vbeta primers and 13 Jbeta primers. TCRdb's table, derived via immunoSEQ multiplex PCR, lists solely in-frame clones and lacks some. The top ten clones hold around 6.3% of a sample with 75,000 to 95,000 clones, 60% to 80% of them seen once. Sequenced: PBMCs. The source is a woman in her twenties or thirties in good health and CMV-seronegative. The chain uses TRBV2 and TRBJ1-5; D possibly corresponds to TRBD1 (6 bases). The CDR3 region has the DNA TGTGCCAGCAGTGACTCGACTTTAGGGGGTCAGCCCCAGCATTTT. It is translated as CASSDSTLGGQPQHF. Full variable domain (remainder filled in from reference TRBV2 and TRBJ1-5): EPEVTQTPSHQVTQMGQEVILRCVPISNHLYFYWYRQILGQKVEFLVSFYNNEISEKSEIFDDQFSVERPDGSNFTLKIRSTKLEDSAMYFCASSDSTLGGQPQHFGDGTRLSIL.